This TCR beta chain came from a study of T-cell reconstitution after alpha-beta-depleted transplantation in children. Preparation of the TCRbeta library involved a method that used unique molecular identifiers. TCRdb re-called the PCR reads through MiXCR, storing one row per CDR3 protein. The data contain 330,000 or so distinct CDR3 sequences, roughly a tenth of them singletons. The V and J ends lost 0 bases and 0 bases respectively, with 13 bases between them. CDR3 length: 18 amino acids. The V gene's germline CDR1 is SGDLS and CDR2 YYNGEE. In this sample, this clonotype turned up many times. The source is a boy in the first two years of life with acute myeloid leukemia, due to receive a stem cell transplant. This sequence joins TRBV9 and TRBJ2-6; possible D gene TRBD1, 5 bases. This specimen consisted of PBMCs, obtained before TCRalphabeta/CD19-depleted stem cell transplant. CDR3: CASSVEAGLLSGANVLTF. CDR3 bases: TGTGCCAGCAGCGTAGAGGCAGGGTTACTCTCTGGGGCCAACGTCCTGACTTTC.